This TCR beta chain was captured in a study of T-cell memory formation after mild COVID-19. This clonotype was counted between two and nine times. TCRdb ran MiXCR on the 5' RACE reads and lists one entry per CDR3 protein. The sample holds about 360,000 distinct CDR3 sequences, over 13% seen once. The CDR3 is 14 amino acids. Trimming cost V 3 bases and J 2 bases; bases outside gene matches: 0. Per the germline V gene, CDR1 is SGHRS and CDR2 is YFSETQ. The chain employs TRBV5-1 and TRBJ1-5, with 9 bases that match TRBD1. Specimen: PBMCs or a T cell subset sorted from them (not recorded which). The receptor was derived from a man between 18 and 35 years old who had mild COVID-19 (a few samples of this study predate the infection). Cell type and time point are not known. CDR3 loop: CASSWTGGNQPQHF. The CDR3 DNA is TGCGCCAGCAGCTGGACAGGGGGCAATCAGCCCCAGCATTTT.